This T cell receptor (beta chain) was recorded in a study of blood T cell repertoires in COVID-19. Study-wide context: COVID-19 samples, acute and convalescent, were from the United States, Italy and Spain. Sources were T cells, B-cell-depleted T cells, or PBMCs; the material itself was cDNA or gDNA.

V lost 1 base, J lost 2 bases, and 2 bases stayed unmatched. CDR1 is SSHAT and CDR2 is FNYEAQ in the germline V gene (reference sequence). The CDR3 has 15 residues. Original analysis: For nucleated cells, counts were estimated from reference gene primer amplification. Generated by immunoSEQ multiplex PCR, the TCRdb table keeps only in-frame clones and is missing some. That table supplies the V and J calls and clone size; D and trimming were determined from the DNA. The table shows 200,000 to 250,000 clones, with around 84% occurring only once. This sequence joins TRBV7-7 and TRBJ2-1; TRBD1 agrees at 7 bases. Specimen: peripheral blood. This clonotype originated in a man in his thirties or forties with active or convalescent COVID-19. CDR3 DNA: TGTGCCAGCAGCTTAGGACAGGGTCCCTACAATGAGCAGTTCTTC. Protein sequence: CASSLGQGPYNEQFF.